This T cell receptor beta chain was recovered during a study of blood T cells in healthy people across ages. Study observations and caveats: There was no known CMV status for donors, so expanded clonotype changes were possibly confounded.

This clonotype has more than one count but fewer than ten. The antigen remains undetermined. For the second PCR, which ran for roughly 7 to 11 cycles, a sample-barcoded 5' primer and a J-beta primer mix were used. MiXCR, applied by TCRdb to the 5' RACE reads, yields one record per CDR3 protein. The profile shows more than 650,000 distinct CDR3 sequences, 20% to 25% of them singletons. The sequenced sample consisted of blood. The source of this sequence is a man in his 70s in good health.

CDR3 region: CASSASGMTYEQYV. CDR3 DNA: TGTGCCAGCTCGGCTAGCGGGATGACCTACGAGCAGTACGTC. The chain is built from TRBV27 and TRBJ2-7; 9 bases line up with TRBD2. J lost 2 bases, V lost 8 bases, and 7 bases had no gene match. This CDR3 is built from 14 residues. The germline gives CDR1 MNHEY, CDR2 SMNVEV (reference sequence).